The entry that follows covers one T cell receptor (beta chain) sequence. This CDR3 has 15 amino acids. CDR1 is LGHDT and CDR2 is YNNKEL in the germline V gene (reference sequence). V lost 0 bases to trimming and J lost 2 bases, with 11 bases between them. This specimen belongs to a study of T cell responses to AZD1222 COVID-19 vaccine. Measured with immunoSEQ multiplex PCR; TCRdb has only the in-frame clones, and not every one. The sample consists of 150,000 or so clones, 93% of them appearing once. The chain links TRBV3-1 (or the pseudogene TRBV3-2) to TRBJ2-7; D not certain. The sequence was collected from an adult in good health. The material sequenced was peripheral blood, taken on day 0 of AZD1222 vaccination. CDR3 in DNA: TGTGCCAGCAGCCAAGAGACCGGTGCCACCTACGAGCAGTACTTC. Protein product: CASSQETGATYEQYF.